These 16 T cell receptor beta chains were all obtained from the same sample, sequenced in a study of control samples from healthy donors and cancer patients. Clones were read by immunoSEQ multiplex PCR, and TCRdb kept only the in-frame ones, dropping some. The top ten clones hold 5.5% to 7% of a sample with 80,000 or so clones, over 85% of them seen once. Sequencing used blood. Source of these receptors: a man in his fifties in good health.

The rearrangement uses TRBV12-3 or TRBV12-4 and TRBJ1-5; D is possibly TRBD1 (5 bases). The ends were cut back, 7 bases at V and 6 bases at J, with 13 bases in the middle. The CDR3 length is 13 residues. The CDR3 loop reads CASTFRDLQPQHF. The CDR3 nucleotides are TGTGCCAGCACCTTCAGGGACCTTCAGCCCCAGCATTTT.

The chain links TRBV19 to TRBJ2-7; D assignment may be TRBD1 or TRBD2 (5 bases each). Germline V CDR1 and CDR2: LNHDA, SQIVND (reference sequence). Trimming cost V 3 bases and J 3 bases, with 9 bases left between them. The CDR3 loop spans 13 amino acids. The CDR3 bases are TGTGCCAGTAGTATGGGACGGTTCTACGAGCAGTACTTC. It translates to CASSMGRFYEQYF. Together with reference TRBV19 and TRBJ2-7, the CDR3 gives the full variable domain: DGGITQSPKYLFRKEGQNVTLSCEQNLNHDAMYWYRQDPGQGLRLIYYSQIVNDFQKGDIAEGYSVSREKKESFPLTVTSAQKNPTAFYLCASSMGRFYEQYFGPGTRLTVT.

This sequence joins TRBV7-9 and TRBJ1-1; D not resolved. The CDR3 totals 15 residues. From germline, CDR1 is SEHNR and CDR2 FQNEAQ (reference sequence). V shed 6 bases and J shed 4 bases, with 18 bases lying between them. The chain's CDR3 is CASSEIAQAGTEAFF. Written as DNA, the CDR3 is TGTGCCAGCAGTGAGATAGCTCAGGCAGGCACTGAAGCTTTCTTT. The whole variable domain, filled in from reference TRBV7-9 and TRBJ1-1, reads DTGVSQNPRHKITKRGQNVTFRCDPISEHNRLYWYRQTLGQGPEFLTYFQNEAQLEKSRLLSDRFSAERPKGSFSTLEIQRTEQGDSAMYLCASSEIAQAGTEAFFGQGTRLTVV.

The rearrangement links TRBV5-1 to TRBJ2-2, with D tentatively TRBD1 (6 bases). The V gene lost 2 bases and the J gene lost 5 bases, with 10 bases spanning the gap. The CDR3 extends over 14 amino acids. Germline lookup yields CDR1 SGHRS and CDR2 YFSETQ. CDR3 nucleotide sequence: TGCGCCAGCAGCTTAATCACAGGGACCGGGGAGCTGTTTTTT. Protein product: CASSLITGTGELFF.

V usage is TRBV12-3 or TRBV12-4 and J usage is TRBJ1-1; D is uncertain. The CDR3 sequence is 13 residues long. Between the trimmed V and J ends, which lost 3 bases and 1 base, there was a span of 6 bases. CDR3 region: CASSFSGNTEAFF. For the CDR3, the DNA is TGTGCCAGCAGTTTTTCCGGGAACACTGAAGCTTTCTTT.

Only a few counts were recorded for this clone. The chain joins TRBV7-9 to TRBJ1-1; D is undetermined. Germline loops: CDR1 SEHNR, CDR2 FQNEAQ (reference sequence). The V end was cut by 8 bases, the J end by 1 base, with 17 bases between. The CDR3 runs to 15 residues. Here the CDR3 DNA reads TGTGCCAGCTCGCGGGGAGAGGCAGGGAACACTGAAGCTTTCTTT. Amino acid sequence: CASSRGEAGNTEAFF.

The table lists this clone with a few counts. The chain recombines TRBV9 with TRBJ1-5; possibly TRBD1 for D (5 bases). The V end was cut by 0 bases, the J end by 3 bases, with 16 bases between. CDR1 is SGDLS and CDR2 is YYNGEE in the germline V gene. This CDR3 contains 17 residues. The CDR3 DNA follows: TGTGCCAGCAGCGTAGAGGGGATTTGGATTCTCAATCAGCCCCAGCATTTT. Translated: CASSVEGIWILNQPQHF.

The V and J genes are TRBV19 and TRBJ1-1, with 10 bases that match TRBD1. V shed 4 bases, J shed 6 bases, and the junction held 5 bases outside the gene matches. The CDR3 contains 14 residues. The germline gives CDR1 LNHDA, CDR2 SQIVND (reference sequence). CDR3 region: CASSRTGGKAEAFF. The CDR3 DNA is TGTGCCAGTAGTAGGACAGGGGGAAAGGCTGAAGCTTTCTTT.

The J gene is TRBJ2-6, the V gene TRBV11-2; 8 nucleotides align to TRBD1. CDR3 size: 18 residues. Unmatched junction bases numbered 11, after V lost 5 bases and J lost 2 bases. CDR1 and CDR2 from the germline V gene are SGHAT and FQNNGV. The CDR3 nucleotides are TGTGCCAGCAGCCCCTCGGACAGGGTAGAGGCTGGGGCCAACGTCCTGACTTTC. Translating gives CASSPSDRVEAGANVLTF. Full variable domain (missing parts from reference TRBV11-2 and TRBJ2-6): EAGVAQSPRYKIIEKRQSVAFWCNPISGHATLYWYQQILGQGPKLLIQFQNNGVVDDSQLPKDRFSAERLKGVDSTLKIQPAKLEDSAVYLCASSPSDRVEAGANVLTFGAGSRLTVL.

The gene calls are TRBV6-6 and TRBJ1-1; 12 bases fit TRBD1. With V trimmed by 7 bases and J by 6 bases, 9 bases remained unmatched. Germline CDR1 is MNHNY and CDR2 is SVGAGI (reference sequence). This CDR3 has 15 amino acids. The CDR3 loop is CASTGTGGSRAEAFF. CDR3 in DNA: TGTGCCAGCACCGGGACAGGGGGCAGTAGGGCTGAAGCTTTCTTT.

The V call is TRBV19, the J call TRBJ1-5, with 7 bases lining up with TRBD1. The junction had 8 bases not matched to a gene; V was cut back by 4 bases and J by 5 bases. Germline V gene sequence: CDR1 LNHDA, CDR2 SQIVND (reference sequence). This CDR3 comprises 15 residues. The CDR3 sequence is CASSNRRGSDQPQHF. In DNA, the CDR3 is TGTGCCAGTAGTAACCGCAGGGGGTCGGATCAGCCCCAGCATTTT.

The chain joins TRBV19 to TRBJ1-3; D ambiguous. The V gene's germline CDR1 is LNHDA and CDR2 SQIVND (reference sequence). Between the trimmed V and J ends, which lost 7 bases and 0 bases, there was a span of 10 bases. The CDR3 contains 14 residues. CDR3 nucleotide sequence: TGTGCCAGTAACGGCGGAAACTCTGGAAACACCATATATTTT. The encoded protein is CASNGGNSGNTIYF.

V gene TRBV7-3 combines with J gene TRBJ2-1, with D possibly TRBD2 on 7 matching bases. The CDR3 length is 16 residues. Germline V CDR1 and CDR2: SGHTA, FQGTGA. The germline V and J ends were trimmed by 1 base and 5 bases, with 15 bases remaining between them. This chain's CDR3 is CASSLIPWGGDNEQFF. Here the CDR3 DNA reads TGTGCCAGCAGCTTAATCCCCTGGGGGGGCGACAATGAGCAGTTCTTC.

This chain uses TRBV6-1 with TRBJ2-7; the D gene is possibly TRBD1 (5 bases). Trimming shortened V by 3 bases and J by 5 bases, and 11 bases separated the two germline ends. The CDR3 has 13 residues. Looked up from germline, CDR1 is MNHNS and CDR2 is SASEGT. The CDR3 region is CASSEGFRDEQYF. CDR3 nucleotides: TGTGCCAGCAGTGAGGGGTTCAGGGACGAGCAGTACTTC.

This clone was seen only once. The chain has TRBV20-1 and TRBJ1-3; TRBD1 is a possible D gene (6 bases). V gave up 3 bases and J gave up 2 bases, with 14 bases separating them. Germline lookup yields CDR1 DFQATT and CDR2 SNEGSKA (reference sequence). This CDR3 contains 15 residues. The CDR3 bases are TGCAGTGCTAGTGAAGACAGGTGGGCTGGAAACACCATATATTTT. Its protein is CSASEDRWAGNTIYF.

This sequence joins TRBV29-1 and TRBJ1-1; possible D gene TRBD1, 5 bases. Germline lookup yields CDR1 SQVTM and CDR2 ANQGSEA. This CDR3 is 12 amino acids long. Trimming removed 6 bases from V and 8 bases from J, with 16 bases in between. CDR3 bases: TGCAGCGTGCGAACCGGGACGGCAGAAGCTTTCTTT. It yields the protein CSVRTGTAEAFF.